This T cell receptor beta chain was retrieved from a study of T cell clonotyping in hematopoietic cell transplantation. Findings and limits, study-wide: No sorting was done, leaving CD4 and CD8 contributions mixed.

Recipient blood drawn about 28 days pretransplant and days 30, 100, 180 after. Profiled with immunoSEQ multiplex PCR; TCRdb holds only in-frame clones, not every one. The sample has over 5,500 clones, around 78% seen once. About this clone itself: Its antigen is currently unknown.

The CDR3 length is 13 residues. Per the germline V gene, CDR1 is MNHNY and CDR2 is SVGAGI (reference sequence). The V gene lost 7 bases and the J gene lost 3 bases, with 13 bases spanning the gap. The specimen was peripheral blood mononuclear cells, collected 180 days after allogeneic stem cell transplant. The chain is built from TRBV6-6 and TRBJ2-7; weak D call: TRBD2 (5 bases). This clonotype was sampled from a male patient between 65 and 79 years old who had an allogeneic stem cell transplant from an unrelated donor, so T cells may come from the graft donor. Some clones in this sample may be carry-over from other donors' samples. DNA for the CDR3: TGTGCCAGCAATCTGGCGGGCAGCTACGAGCAGTACTTC. It encodes CASNLAGSYEQYF.